What follows are 23 T cell receptor beta chains derived from one specimen sequenced in a study of T cells in localized non-small cell lung cancer. Data came from immunoSEQ multiplex PCR; TCRdb stores just in-frame clones and leaves some out. The sample gives about 77,000 clones, roughly 91% of which show up once; 20% to 25% is in the top ten. Sequenced material: peripheral blood, taken before any cancer treatment. These receptors originate from a woman aged 40-69 years with stage I squamous cell lung carcinoma.

This chain links TRBV6-5 with TRBJ2-7; 12 positions agree with TRBD2. The CDR3 sequence is 15 residues long. Germline CDR1 MNHEY, CDR2 SVGAGI. V shed 6 bases and J 4 bases; nucleotides not matched to a gene: 7. The chain's CDR3 is CASRRLAGEGYEQYF. The CDR3 DNA follows: TGTGCCAGCAGACGACTAGCGGGGGAGGGATACGAGCAGTACTTC.

This chain connects TRBV2 to TRBJ2-7; TRBD2 matches at 7 bases. CDR1 and CDR2 from the germline V gene are SNHLY and FYNNEI. This CDR3 spans 14 amino acids. V shed 4 bases, J shed 3 bases, and the junction held 6 bases outside the gene matches. The CDR3 DNA reads as TGTGCCAGCAGTGCGGGGGGAGGGAACTACGAGCAGTACTTC. Protein product: CASSAGGGNYEQYF.

In regard to this clone: An end of the junction differs from the germline gene, which may be a read error. This sequence joins TRBV7-7 and TRBJ2-2; the match to TRBD2 covers 12 bases. The CDR3 consists of 15 residues. CDR1 is SSHAT and CDR2 is FNYEAQ in the germline V gene (reference sequence). The chain's CDR3 is CASSQTSGGIGELFF. The CDR3 nucleotides read TGTGCTAGCAGCCAGACTAGCGGGGGTATCGGGGAGCTGTTTTTT.

This clone came up once. This chain uses TRBV5-8 with TRBJ1-5; tentatively, D is TRBD1 (6 bases). Germline CDR1 reads SGHTS; CDR2 reads YDEGEE. This CDR3 region has 15 residues. Trimming stripped 4 bases from V and 6 bases from J, with 17 bases between. In DNA form, the CDR3 reads TGTGCCAGCAGCCCCGTTGGGGGGCGAGGTCAGCCCCAGCATTTT. This encodes CASSPVGGRGQPQHF.

CDR3: CASSTSGANYGYTF. In nucleotides, the CDR3 is TGTGCCAGCAGCACCTCGGGGGCTAACTATGGCTACACCTTC. This rearrangement joins TRBV7-2 to TRBJ1-2; D might be TRBD1 (5 bases). CDR3 size: 14 residues. With 5 bases removed from V and 0 bases from J, the gap between germline ends came to 10 bases. The germline CDR1 and CDR2 sequences are SGHTA and FQGNSA.

The rearrangement uses TRBV7-9 and TRBJ2-3; 14 bases fit TRBD2. Germline V gives CDR1 SEHNR, CDR2 FQNEAQ (reference sequence). J was trimmed by 6 bases and V by 5 bases; bases with no gene match: 7. The CDR3 runs to 16 residues. CDR3 nucleotides: TGTGCCAGCAGCGCGGGACTAGCGGGGGCACTCGATACGCAGTATTTT. Encoded protein: CASSAGLAGALDTQYF.

V usage is TRBV15 and J usage is TRBJ1-5; the D gene is possibly TRBD1 (6 bases). The V and J ends lost 0 bases and 5 bases respectively, with 11 bases between them. The germline V gene has CDR1 LNHNV and CDR2 YYDKDF (reference sequence). The CDR3 sequence is 15 residues long. CDR3 sequence (DNA): TGTGCCACCAGCAGAGATAGGGGGATCTATCAGCCCCAGCATTTT. Translated: CATSRDRGIYQPQHF.

This chain joins TRBV29-1 and TRBJ2-1; TRBD2 might be the D (6 bases). The CDR3 is 14 residues long. The germline V gene encodes CDR1 SQVTM and CDR2 ANQGSEA. V lost 1 base to trimming and J lost 10 bases, with 17 bases between them. CDR3 sequence reads: CSVEGVAAPKEQFF. In DNA form, the CDR3 reads TGCAGCGTTGAAGGGGTAGCGGCCCCTAAGGAGCAGTTCTTC.

The chain uses TRBV5-6 and TRBJ1-5; tentative D call: TRBD1 (5 bases). V lost 0 bases and J 0 bases, leaving 10 bases between the germline ends. The germline V gene encodes CDR1 SGHDT and CDR2 YYEEEE. The CDR3 totals 16 residues. The CDR3 is CASSLGGQGSNQPQHF. CDR3 bases: TGTGCCAGCAGCTTGGGCGGGCAGGGTAGCAATCAGCCCCAGCATTTT.

The chain uses TRBV6-5 and TRBJ2-5, with D perhaps TRBD2 (7 bases). Germline V gene lookup returns CDR1 MNHEY and CDR2 SVGAGI. The germline V and J ends were trimmed by 7 bases and 4 bases, with 19 bases remaining between them. The CDR3 has 15 amino acids. CDR3 DNA: TGTGCCAGCAACAGTTACGTGGGGGGGCGAGAGACCCAGTACTTC. This sequence encodes CASNSYVGGRETQYF.

CDR3 DNA: TGCGCCAGCAGCTTGGAGGCTAGCGGGGGGCCTTACTCCTACAATGAGCAGTTCTTC. Its translation: CASSLEASGGPYSYNEQFF. The gene calls are TRBV5-1 and TRBJ2-1; 11 nucleotides align to TRBD2. CDR3 length equals 19 residues. J was trimmed by 0 bases and V by 0 bases; bases with no gene match: 8. Germline V gene data show CDR1 as SGHRS and CDR2 as YFSETQ.

The chain joins TRBV10-2 to TRBJ2-1; 8 nucleotides line up with TRBD2. Germline trimming cut 3 bases from V and 10 bases from J; bases unmatched to any gene: 14. Germline V gives CDR1 WSHSY, CDR2 SAAADI. This CDR3 has 16 residues. The CDR3 sequence is CASSDPGGTRSSEQFF. The DNA for the CDR3 is TGCGCCAGCAGTGACCCCGGGGGGACTAGGAGTTCGGAGCAGTTCTTC.

The chain combines TRBV6-5 with TRBJ1-5, with D hard to call. Trimming left V 5 bases short and J 5 bases short, with 13 bases between. Germline CDR1 MNHEY, CDR2 SVGAGI. This CDR3 spans 14 amino acids. The CDR3, as DNA: TGTGCCAGCAGTGAATTCGGCAGTTATCAGCCCCAGCATTTT. Translation: CASSEFGSYQPQHF.

The V and J genes are TRBV5-1 and TRBJ1-2, with 9 bases identical to TRBD1. Trimming cost V 4 bases and J 8 bases; bases outside gene matches: 6. This CDR3 comprises 13 residues. Per germline, CDR1 SGHRS and CDR2 YFSETQ. The CDR3 spells CASSAGQGVGYTF. DNA for the CDR3: TGCGCCAGCAGCGCGGGACAGGGTGTCGGCTACACCTTC.

The chain recombines TRBV4-2 with TRBJ2-2, with 7 positions matching TRBD2. Trimming at V came to 1 base and at J to 2 bases, leaving 10 bases not matched to a gene. CDR3 length: 18 residues. CDR1 LGHNA and CDR2 YNFKEQ come from the germline V gene. The CDR3 here is CASSQVDRSGANTGELFF. In nucleotides, the CDR3 is TGTGCCAGCAGCCAAGTAGACCGAAGCGGGGCCAACACCGGGGAGCTGTTTTTT.

This clone was recorded only once. CDR3 residues: CSVRTSGDFYEQYF. The CDR3 region has the DNA TGCAGCGTTCGGACTAGCGGGGATTTCTACGAGCAGTACTTC. The J gene is TRBJ2-7, the V gene TRBV29-1; the match to TRBD2 covers 12 bases. This CDR3 spans 14 amino acids. J gave up 3 bases and V 5 bases, and 5 bases lay outside the gene matches. From germline, CDR1 is SQVTM and CDR2 ANQGSEA.

Written as DNA, the CDR3 is TGTGCCAGCAGCTTCGGGGGGGTAGCCGGGCTGGAGACCCAGTACTTC. The encoded protein is CASSFGGVAGLETQYF. The chain recombines TRBV5-6 with TRBJ2-5; TRBD2 matches 8 bases. From germline, CDR1 is SGHDT and CDR2 YYEEEE. V lost 2 bases, J lost 5 bases, and 11 bases stayed unmatched. The CDR3 is 16 residues long. The full variable domain, its missing parts supplied by reference TRBV5-6 and TRBJ2-5, is DAGVTQSPTHLIKTRGQQVTLRCSPKSGHDTVSWYQQALGQGPQFIFQYYEEEERQRGNFPDRFSGHQFPNYSSELNVNALLLGDSALYLCASSFGGVAGLETQYFGPGTRLLVL.

The chain links TRBV6-5 to TRBJ1-1; D is unclear. In germline, CDR1 is MNHEY, CDR2 SVGAGI. The V end lost 6 bases, the J end lost 1 base, and 12 bases lay between the germline ends. This CDR3 comprises 14 residues. The CDR3 DNA is TGTGCCAGCAGCCAAGGGAGAGCGAACACTGAAGCTTTCTTT. It codes for CASSQGRANTEAFF.

V and J are TRBV2 and TRBJ2-1; D perhaps matches TRBD2 (5 bases). The CDR3 extends over 14 amino acids. Deletions cut 3 bases from V and 4 bases from J, with 10 bases between. In germline, CDR1 is SNHLY, CDR2 FYNNEI. The CDR3 is CASSDRRLYNEQFF. CDR3 nucleotide sequence: TGTGCCAGCAGTGATAGGCGACTATACAATGAGCAGTTCTTC.

The chain employs TRBV7-8 and TRBJ2-3; 7 bases fit TRBD2. The CDR3 covers 14 residues. After removal of 4 bases from V and 3 bases from J, the junction contained 4 bases not matched to a gene. CDR1 is SGHVS and CDR2 is FQNEAQ in the germline V gene. CDR3 sequence reads: CASSSGGLTDTQYF. The CDR3 DNA is TGTGCCAGCAGCTCCGGGGGACTAACAGATACGCAGTATTTT.

The V gene is TRBV7-9, the J gene TRBJ1-1, with TRBD1 matching 9 bases. Germline V gene data show CDR1 as SEHNR and CDR2 as FQNEAQ (reference sequence). Trimming cost V 6 bases and J 5 bases; bases outside gene matches: 7. The CDR3 contains 14 residues. The CDR3 protein is CASSWGQGRTEAFF. CDR3 coding DNA: TGTGCCAGCAGTTGGGGACAGGGAAGGACTGAAGCTTTCTTT. The full variable domain, rest sourced from reference TRBV7-9 and TRBJ1-1, is DTGVSQNPRHKITKRGQNVTFRCDPISEHNRLYWYRQTLGQGPEFLTYFQNEAQLEKSRLLSDRFSAERPKGSFSTLEIQRTEQGDSAMYLCASSWGQGRTEAFFGQGTRLTVV.

This clone appeared a few times. V is TRBV6-5 and J is TRBJ1-2; a possible D gene is TRBD1 (5 bases). Trimming left V 4 bases short and J 8 bases short, with 14 bases between. CDR3 length: 13 residues. The germline gives CDR1 MNHEY, CDR2 SVGAGI. The DNA of the CDR3 is TGTGCCAGCAGTTTGAGCAGGGCTAGGGGCTACACCTTC. Translated, it gives CASSLSRARGYTF.

In DNA form, the CDR3 reads TGTGCCAGCAGCTTAGATGGGGGGACTGAAGCTTTCTTT. Its protein product is CASSLDGGTEAFF. The rearrangement links TRBV7-3 to TRBJ1-1; the D gene is possibly TRBD1 (5 bases). Trimming took off 2 bases at V and 5 bases at J, with 9 bases between the two ends. Per germline, CDR1 SGHTA and CDR2 FQGTGA. The CDR3 covers 13 residues. The variable domain in full, with the rest retrieved from reference TRBV7-3 and TRBJ1-1, is GAGVSQTPSNKVTEKGKYVELRCDPISGHTALYWYRQSLGQGPEFLIYFQGTGAADDSGLPNDRFFAVRPEGSVSTLKIQRTERGDSAVYLCASSLDGGTEAFFGQGTRLTVV.